This T cell receptor beta chain was captured by sequencing in a study of shared clonotypes between healthy human individuals. Study-wide results and limits: It was the few donors that limited the genetic and exposure-history diversity represented. Specimens sampled were limited to blood, with tissue repertoires likely differing.

Germline values: CDR1 SEHNR, CDR2 FQNEAQ (reference sequence). Trimming shortened V by 3 bases and J by 3 bases, and 12 bases separated the two germline ends. This CDR3 is 14 amino acids long. The study separated CD4+ cells into CD45RA+ naive and CD45RA-negative memory subsets. Note on this clone: Its matching antigen is unknown.

Sequenced by immunoSEQ multiplex PCR; TCRdb stores in-frame clones only, minus some. The sample records fewer than 2.5 million clones, 80% to 95% being singletons. The rearrangement links TRBV7-9 to TRBJ2-7; a weak D match, TRBD1 (5 bases). The TCR was taken from a man between 18 and 29 years old in good health. Some clones in this sample may be carry-over from other donors' samples. Material: naive CD4+ T cells from PBMCs. This sample's subset: CD45RA+ positively selected. CDR3 bases: TGTGCCAGCAGCTTGCCGGACACCATCTACGAGCAGTACTTC. Protein product: CASSLPDTIYEQYF.